This T cell receptor (beta chain) was retrieved from a study of T cell changes during pregnancy in multiple sclerosis. Deletions cut 3 bases from V and 6 bases from J, with 16 bases between. The V gene's germline CDR1 is LGHNA and CDR2 YSLEER. This CDR3 contains 15 residues. Profiling relied on immunoSEQ multiplex PCR, and the TCRdb table lists in-frame clones only, not all of them. This table holds 64,000 or so clones, about nine tenths found once. The clonotype originates from a female donor with multiple sclerosis, enrolled in a pregnancy study. The specimen comprised peripheral blood, sampled in the first trimester of pregnancy. The chain employs TRBV4-3 and TRBJ2-3; D perhaps matches TRBD2 (5 bases). The CDR3 reads CASSQGQADPDTQYF. The CDR3, as DNA: TGCGCCAGCAGCCAGGGCCAAGCGGACCCTGATACGCAGTATTTT.